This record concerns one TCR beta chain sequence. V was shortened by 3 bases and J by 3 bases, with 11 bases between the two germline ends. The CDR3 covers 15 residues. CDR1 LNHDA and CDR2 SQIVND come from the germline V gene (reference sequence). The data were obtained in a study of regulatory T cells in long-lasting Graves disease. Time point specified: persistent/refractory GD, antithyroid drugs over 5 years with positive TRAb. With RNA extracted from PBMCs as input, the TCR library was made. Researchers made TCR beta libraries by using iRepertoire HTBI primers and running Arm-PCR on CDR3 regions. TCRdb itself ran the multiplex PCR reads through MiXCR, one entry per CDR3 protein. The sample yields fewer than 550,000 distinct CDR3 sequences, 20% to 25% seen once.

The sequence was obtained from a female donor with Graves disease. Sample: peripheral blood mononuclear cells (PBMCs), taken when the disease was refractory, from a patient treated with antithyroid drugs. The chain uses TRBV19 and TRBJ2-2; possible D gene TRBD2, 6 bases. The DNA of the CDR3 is TGTGCCAGTAGTATCTGGGGAGGTGACACCGGGGAGCTGTTTTTT. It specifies CASSIWGGDTGELFF.